Shown below are 7 T cell receptor beta chains from a single sample sequenced in a study of blood T cell repertoires in COVID-19. Profiling relied on immunoSEQ multiplex PCR, and the TCRdb table lists in-frame clones only, not all of them. The data hold 100,000 to 120,000 clones, with 70% to 90% observed a single time. Sequenced material: peripheral blood. Receptors originate from a human donor in a cohort sampled during active COVID-19.

The chain uses TRBV5-1 and TRBJ2-3; 9 bases map to TRBD2. The CDR3 has 16 amino acids. The trim removed 2 bases at V and 3 bases at J, leaving 7 bases unmatched. Germline V gives CDR1 SGHRS, CDR2 YFSETQ. CDR3 in DNA: TGCGCCAGCAGCTTAGAGGCGGGAGGGCCGACAGATACGCAGTATTTT. Its translation is CASSLEAGGPTDTQYF.

V usage is TRBV6-2 or TRBV6-3 and J usage is TRBJ2-1; 8 bases match TRBD2. The CDR3 loop spans 15 amino acids. J lost 4 bases, V lost 0 bases, and 2 bases had no gene match. The germline gives CDR1 MNHEY, CDR2 SVGEGT. The CDR3 nucleotides are TGTGCCAGCAGTTACTCGACTAGCGAATACAATGAGCAGTTCTTC. Translated, it gives CASSYSTSEYNEQFF.

The chain combines TRBV5-4 with TRBJ2-7; tentative D call: TRBD1 (5 bases). The ends were cut back, 1 base at V and 4 bases at J, with 9 bases in the middle. Germline loops: CDR1 SGHNT, CDR2 YYREEE (reference sequence). The CDR3 runs to 13 residues. CDR3 sequence: CASSLTGFYEQYF. The CDR3 DNA reads as TGTGCCAGCAGCTTGACAGGTTTTTACGAGCAGTACTTC.

V gene TRBV5-1 combines with J gene TRBJ2-7; D is possibly TRBD2 (5 bases). The germline CDR1 and CDR2 sequences are SGHRS and YFSETQ. The V end was cut by 0 bases, the J end by 3 bases, with 7 bases between. The length of the CDR3 is 13 residues. The CDR3 region is CASSLAEGYEQYF. CDR3 DNA: TGCGCCAGCAGCTTGGCCGAGGGCTACGAGCAGTACTTC.

The gene calls are TRBV12-5 and TRBJ2-3; 7 bases match TRBD1. The germline gives CDR1 LGHNT, CDR2 FRNRAP. Trimming took 7 bases from V and 2 from J; bases not matched to a gene: 15. This CDR3 region has 17 residues. The CDR3 DNA is TGTGCTAGTGCCCTCTCAGGGGGACCCACCGTCACAGATACGCAGTATTTT. Protein product: CASALSGGPTVTDTQYF.

The table lists this clone with a count of one. This sequence joins TRBV7-9 and TRBJ2-2; 9 bases match TRBD2. After removal of 1 base from V and 0 bases from J, the junction contained 3 bases not matched to a gene. The germline gives CDR1 SEHNR, CDR2 FQNEAQ (reference sequence). This CDR3 spans 17 amino acids. The CDR3 DNA follows: TGTGCCAGCAGCTTAGGTGCGGGGGGGCCGAACACCGGGGAGCTGTTTTTT. Translation gives CASSLGAGGPNTGELFF.

This clone showed up just once. The gene calls are TRBV5-4 and TRBJ2-7; 8 nucleotides agree with TRBD1. Germline V lookup: CDR1 SGHNT, CDR2 YYREEE (reference sequence). Trimming took 4 bases from V and 3 from J; bases not matched to a gene: 6. This CDR3 spans 14 amino acids. The CDR3 region is CASSNRGTDYEQYF. Here the CDR3 DNA reads TGTGCCAGCAGCAACAGGGGGACCGACTACGAGCAGTACTTC.